The entry below gives a single T cell receptor (beta chain) sequence along with its context. This clonotype was observed many times. Its cognate antigen has yet to be identified. The sample holds no much larger clone one base away, and base qualities are not on file. These data belong to a study of T-cell reconstitution after alpha-beta-depleted transplantation in children (dated by TCRdb to the mid-2010s). About the full investigation: Using TCR repertoire profiling, the study quantitatively followed how T-cell immune reconstitution unfolded in children after TCRalphabeta/CD19-depleted allogeneic hematopoietic cell transplantation. General study outcomes and caveats: In some patients, the high TCRbeta diversity seen at day 60 was put down to recipient T cells and intrathymic progenitors that had survived conditioning. The apparently early alphabetaT-cell count recovery about two months after transplant was reportedly dependent on only several hundred rapidly expanded clones derived from non-depleted graft cells. Over subsequent months, a decline in hyperexpanded clone frequencies was noted, and after one year, T-cell counts and TCRbeta diversity were mostly ascribed to newly produced T cells.

According to the germline V gene, CDR1 reads SGHRS and CDR2 reads YFSETQ. Clipping removes 4 bases from V and 6 bases from J, with 7 as the unmatched junction base count. The CDR3 holds 15 amino acids from the cysteine to the phenylalanine. The retained sequence is limited to the CDR3, 45 bases, with the frame set at the first base. Receptors were amplified or captured by PCR. TCRdb shows the sequencer as Illumina HiSeq 2500. To normalize quantification of the TCRbeta repertoire, the TCR libraries were built with molecular barcoding that relied on unique molecular identifiers. TCRdb's own reprocessing of the public reads used fastp at Q25 and MiXCR and kept productive beta chains. Each entry merges the rows of one CDR3 protein and shows their most common DNA and genes. Counted in this sample were 250,000 to 300,000 distinct CDR3 sequences; about 9.9% of them appeared once. The ten most abundant clones make up about 25% of the sample.

Reading the label with the study, this specimen's treatment or condition is: allogeneic hematopoietic cell transplantation with graft depleted of TCRalphabeta T cells and CD19 B cells. Transplant recipients were children who received TCRalphabeta/CD19-depleted allogeneic hematopoietic cell grafts. Specimen: peripheral blood, collected 180 days after TCRalphabeta/CD19-depleted stem cell transplant. The sequence was obtained from a male patient aged 2-15 years who had a stem cell transplant for chronic granulomatous disease, so the T cells may come from the graft donor. Rearrangement joined TRBV5-1 to TRBJ2-1, with 10 bases matching TRBD2. The nucleotide sequence is TGCGCCAGCAGCCCATGGTTAGCGGGAGGCAATGAGCAGTTCTTC. This yields the protein CASSPWLAGGNEQFF.